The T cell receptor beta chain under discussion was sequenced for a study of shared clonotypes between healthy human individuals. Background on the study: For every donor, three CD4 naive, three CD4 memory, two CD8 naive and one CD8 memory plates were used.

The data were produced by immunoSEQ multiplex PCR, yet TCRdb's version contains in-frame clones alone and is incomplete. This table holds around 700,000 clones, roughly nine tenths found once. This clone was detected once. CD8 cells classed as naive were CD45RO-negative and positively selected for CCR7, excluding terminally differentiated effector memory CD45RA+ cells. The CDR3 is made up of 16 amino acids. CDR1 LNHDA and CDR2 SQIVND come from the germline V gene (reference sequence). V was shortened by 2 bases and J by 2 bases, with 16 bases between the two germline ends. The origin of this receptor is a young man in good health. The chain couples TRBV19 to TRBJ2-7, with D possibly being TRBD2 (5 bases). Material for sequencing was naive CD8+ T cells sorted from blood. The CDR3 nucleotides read TGTGCCAGTAGTATAAATTATGGGGAGTATGCCTACGAGCAGTACTTC. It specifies CASSINYGEYAYEQYF.